This T cell receptor (beta chain) was recorded in a study of blood T cell repertoires in COVID-19. The CDR3 loop spans 15 amino acids. Germline CDR1 is LNHDA and CDR2 is SQIVND (reference sequence). V trimming: 5 bases; J trimming: 2 bases; junction bases outside the gene matches: 7. Clones were read by immunoSEQ multiplex PCR, and TCRdb kept only the in-frame ones, dropping some. The table has 250,000 to 350,000 clones, around 89% seen once; the top ten hold under 15%. The chain combines TRBV19 with TRBJ1-2, with 8 positions matching TRBD1. The sequence came from a woman in her fifties or sixties with acute or convalescent COVID-19. The sequencing input was peripheral blood. The CDR3 is CASSSRDRSNYGYTF. CDR3 coding DNA: TGTGCCAGTAGTTCTCGGGACAGGTCCAACTATGGCTACACCTTC.